The sequence of this T cell receptor beta chain was determined in a study of response to subunit inactivated influenza vaccine. TCRdb fed the RT-PCR reads into MiXCR, producing one record per CDR3 protein. The table shows around 710,000 distinct CDR3 sequences, with approximately 15% occurring only once. This clonotype was detected only a few times. Trimming cost V 4 bases and J 2 bases, with 21 bases left between them. CDR1 and CDR2 from the germline V gene are SQVTM and ANQGSEA. This CDR3 has 16 residues. This TCR derives from a man aged 50-59 years who received an inactivated influenza vaccine. The sequences come from PBMCs from blood, collected about 14 days before vaccination. The V and J genes are TRBV29-1 and TRBJ2-7; TRBD2 might be the D (5 bases). The DNA of the CDR3 is TGCAGCGTTGGGGGATACCGGGGATCCACTCCCTACGAGCAGTACTTC. It is translated as CSVGGYRGSTPYEQYF.